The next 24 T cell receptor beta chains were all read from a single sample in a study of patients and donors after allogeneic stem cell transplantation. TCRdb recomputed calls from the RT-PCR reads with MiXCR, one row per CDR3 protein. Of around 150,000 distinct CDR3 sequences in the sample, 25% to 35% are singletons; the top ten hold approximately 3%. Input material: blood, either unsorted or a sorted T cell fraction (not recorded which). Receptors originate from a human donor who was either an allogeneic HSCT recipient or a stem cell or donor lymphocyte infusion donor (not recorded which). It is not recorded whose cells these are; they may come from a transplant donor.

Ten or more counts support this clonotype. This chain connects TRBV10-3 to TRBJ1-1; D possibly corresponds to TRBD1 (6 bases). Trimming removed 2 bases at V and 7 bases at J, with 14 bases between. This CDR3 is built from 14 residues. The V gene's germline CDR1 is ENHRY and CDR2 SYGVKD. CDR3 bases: TGTGCCATCAGTGAGCGGGGGCCGCGGGGTGAAGCTTTCTTT. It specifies CAISERGPRGEAFF.

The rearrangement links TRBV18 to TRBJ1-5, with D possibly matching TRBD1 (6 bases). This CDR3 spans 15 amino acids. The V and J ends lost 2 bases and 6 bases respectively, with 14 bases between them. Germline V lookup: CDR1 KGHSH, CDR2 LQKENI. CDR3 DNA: TGTGCCAGCTCACCATCAGGGGTTCAGGGTCAGCCCCAGCATTTT. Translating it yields CASSPSGVQGQPQHF.

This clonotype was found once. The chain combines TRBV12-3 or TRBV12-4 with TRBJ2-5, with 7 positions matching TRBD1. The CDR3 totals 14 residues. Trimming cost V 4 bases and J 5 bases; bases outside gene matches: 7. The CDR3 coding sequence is TGTGCCAGCAGTTCCGACAGGGAGTCTGAGACCCAGTACTTC. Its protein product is CASSSDRESETQYF.

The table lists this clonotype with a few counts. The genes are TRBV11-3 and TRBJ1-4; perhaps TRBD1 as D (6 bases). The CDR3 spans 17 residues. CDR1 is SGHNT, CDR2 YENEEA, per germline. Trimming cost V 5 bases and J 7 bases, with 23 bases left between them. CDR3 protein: CASSRGGYREESEKLFF. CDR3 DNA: TGTGCCAGCAGCAGAGGGGGTTACAGGGAGGAAAGTGAAAAACTGTTTTTT.

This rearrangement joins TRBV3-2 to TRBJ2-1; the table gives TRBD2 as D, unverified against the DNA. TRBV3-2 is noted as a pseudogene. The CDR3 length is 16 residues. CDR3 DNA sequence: TGTGCCAGCAGCCAGTGGGCGGGAAGTAAGTACAATGAGCAGTTCTTC. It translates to CASSQWAGSKYNEQFF.

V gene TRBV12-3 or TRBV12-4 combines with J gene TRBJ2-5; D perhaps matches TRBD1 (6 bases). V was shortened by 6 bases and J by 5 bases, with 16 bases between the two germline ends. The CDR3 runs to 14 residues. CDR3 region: CASSKKQGWETQYF. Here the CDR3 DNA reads TGTGCCAGCAGCAAAAAACAGGGTTGGGAGACCCAGTACTTC.

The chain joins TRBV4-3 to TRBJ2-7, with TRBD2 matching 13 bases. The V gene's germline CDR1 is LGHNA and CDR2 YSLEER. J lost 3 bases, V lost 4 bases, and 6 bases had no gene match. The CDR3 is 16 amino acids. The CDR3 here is CASSPWGTSGIYEQYF. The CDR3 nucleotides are TGCGCCAGCAGCCCGTGGGGGACTAGCGGGATCTACGAGCAGTACTTC.

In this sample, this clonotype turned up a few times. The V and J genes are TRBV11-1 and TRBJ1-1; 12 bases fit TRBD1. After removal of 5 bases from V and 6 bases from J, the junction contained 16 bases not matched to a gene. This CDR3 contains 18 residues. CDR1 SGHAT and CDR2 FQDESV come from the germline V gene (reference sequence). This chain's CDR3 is CASSVGQGASIGIAEAFF. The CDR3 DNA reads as TGTGCCAGCAGCGTGGGACAGGGGGCAAGTATAGGTATCGCTGAAGCTTTCTTT.

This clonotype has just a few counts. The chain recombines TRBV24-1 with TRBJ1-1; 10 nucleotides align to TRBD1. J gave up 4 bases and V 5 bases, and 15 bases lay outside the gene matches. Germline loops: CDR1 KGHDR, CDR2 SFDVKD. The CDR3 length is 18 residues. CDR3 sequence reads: CATSAARGTGDWGTEAFF. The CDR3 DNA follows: TGTGCCACCAGTGCCGCCCGCGGGACAGGGGACTGGGGCACTGAAGCTTTCTTT.

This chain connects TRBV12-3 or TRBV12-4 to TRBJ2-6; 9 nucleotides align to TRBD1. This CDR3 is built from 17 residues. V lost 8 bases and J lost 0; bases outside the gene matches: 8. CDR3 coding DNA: TGTGCCAGCTCCCGAGGGACAGGGAACTCTGGGGCCAACGTCCTGACTTTC. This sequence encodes CASSRGTGNSGANVLTF.

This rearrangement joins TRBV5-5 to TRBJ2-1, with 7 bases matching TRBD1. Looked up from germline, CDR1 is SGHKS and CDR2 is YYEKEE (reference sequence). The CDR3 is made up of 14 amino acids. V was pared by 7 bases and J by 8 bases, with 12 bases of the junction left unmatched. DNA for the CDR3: TGTGCCAGCCTCAGCGTAGGGGGCTGGGATGAGCAGTTCTTC. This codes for CASLSVGGWDEQFF.

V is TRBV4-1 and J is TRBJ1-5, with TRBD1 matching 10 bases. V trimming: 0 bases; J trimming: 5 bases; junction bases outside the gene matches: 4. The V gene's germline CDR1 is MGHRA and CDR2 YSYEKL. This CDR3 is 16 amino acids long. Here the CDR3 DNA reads TGCGCCAGCAGCCAAGAGACAGGGGGCGAGGATCAGCCCCAGCATTTT. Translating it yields CASSQETGGEDQPQHF.

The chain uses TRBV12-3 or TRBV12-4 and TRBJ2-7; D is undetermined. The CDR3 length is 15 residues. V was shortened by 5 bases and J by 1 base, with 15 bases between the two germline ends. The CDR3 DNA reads TGTGCCAGCAGTGCGTTGATGGGCCCTTCCTACGAGCAGTACTTC. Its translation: CASSALMGPSYEQYF.

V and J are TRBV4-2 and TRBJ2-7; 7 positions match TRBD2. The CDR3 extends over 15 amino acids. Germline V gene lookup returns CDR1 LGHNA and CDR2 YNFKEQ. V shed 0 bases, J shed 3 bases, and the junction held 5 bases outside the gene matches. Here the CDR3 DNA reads TGTGCCAGCAGCCAAGAACCCAGCGGGAACTACGAGCAGTACTTC. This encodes CASSQEPSGNYEQYF.

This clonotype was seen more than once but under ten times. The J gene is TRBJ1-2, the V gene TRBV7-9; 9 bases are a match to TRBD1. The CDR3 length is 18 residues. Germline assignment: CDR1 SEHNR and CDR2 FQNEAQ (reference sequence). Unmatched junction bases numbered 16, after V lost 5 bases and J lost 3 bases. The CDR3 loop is CASSPGAGQGIVYYGYTF. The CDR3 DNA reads TGTGCCAGCAGCCCAGGGGCGGGACAGGGAATTGTTTACTATGGCTACACCTTC. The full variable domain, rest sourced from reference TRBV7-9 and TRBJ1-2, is DTGVSQNPRHKITKRGQNVTFRCDPISEHNRLYWYRQTLGQGPEFLTYFQNEAQLEKSRLLSDRFSAERPKGSFSTLEIQRTEQGDSAMYLCASSPGAGQGIVYYGYTFGSGTRLTVV.

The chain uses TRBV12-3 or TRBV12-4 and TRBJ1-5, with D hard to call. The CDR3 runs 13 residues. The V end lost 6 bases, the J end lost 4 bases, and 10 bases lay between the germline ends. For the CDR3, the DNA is TGTGCCAGCAGACCCACAGCAAATCAGCCCCAGCATTTT. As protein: CASRPTANQPQHF.

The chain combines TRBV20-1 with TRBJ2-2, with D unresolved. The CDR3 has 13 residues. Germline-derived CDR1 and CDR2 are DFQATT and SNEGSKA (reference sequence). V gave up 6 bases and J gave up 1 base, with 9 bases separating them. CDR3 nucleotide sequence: TGCAGTGCCTTACAAGGGAACACCGGGGAGCTGTTTTTT. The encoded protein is CSALQGNTGELFF.

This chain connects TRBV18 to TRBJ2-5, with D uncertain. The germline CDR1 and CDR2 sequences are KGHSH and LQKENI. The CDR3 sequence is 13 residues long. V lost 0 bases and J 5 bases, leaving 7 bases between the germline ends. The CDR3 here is CASSPPGMETQYF. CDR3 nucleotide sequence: TGTGCCAGCTCACCACCGGGGATGGAGACCCAGTACTTC.

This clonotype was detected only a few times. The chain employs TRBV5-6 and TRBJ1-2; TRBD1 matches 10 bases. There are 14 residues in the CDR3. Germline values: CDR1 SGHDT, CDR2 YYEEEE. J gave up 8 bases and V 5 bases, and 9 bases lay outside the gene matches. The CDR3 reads CASSLTGGFSGYTF. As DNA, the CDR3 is TGTGCCAGCAGTTTGACAGGGGGCTTTTCGGGCTACACCTTC.

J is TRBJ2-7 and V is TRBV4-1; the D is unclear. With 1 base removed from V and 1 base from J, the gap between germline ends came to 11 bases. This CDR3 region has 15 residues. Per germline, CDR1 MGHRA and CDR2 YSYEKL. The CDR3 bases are TGCGCCAGCAGCCAAGTGGGTATAGGGTCCTACGAGCAGTACTTC. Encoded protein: CASSQVGIGSYEQYF.

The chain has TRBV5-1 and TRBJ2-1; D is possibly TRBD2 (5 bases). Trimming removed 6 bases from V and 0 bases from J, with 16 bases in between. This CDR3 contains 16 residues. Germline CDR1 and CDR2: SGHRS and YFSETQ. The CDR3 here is CASTALPGISYNEQFF. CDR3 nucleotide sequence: TGCGCCAGCACAGCACTGCCGGGAATCTCCTACAATGAGCAGTTCTTC.

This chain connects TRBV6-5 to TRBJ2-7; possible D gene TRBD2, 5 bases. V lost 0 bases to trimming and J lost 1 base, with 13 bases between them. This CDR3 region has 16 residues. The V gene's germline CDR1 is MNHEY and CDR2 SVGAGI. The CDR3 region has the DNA TGTGCCAGCAGTTACTCTGCAGGTACTAGGTCCTACGAGCAGTACTTC. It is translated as CASSYSAGTRSYEQYF.

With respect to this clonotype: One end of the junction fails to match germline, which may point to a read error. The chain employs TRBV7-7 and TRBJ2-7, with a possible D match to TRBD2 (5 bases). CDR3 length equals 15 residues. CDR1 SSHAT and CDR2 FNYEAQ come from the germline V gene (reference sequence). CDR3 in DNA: TGTGCTAGCAGCTTAGAAGAGGGAAGTCTCTACGAGCAGTACTTC. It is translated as CASSLEEGSLYEQYF.

The CDR3 DNA reads as TGCAGCGTTGAGGTCGGGCTAGCGGGCTACGAGCAGTACTTC. Protein: CSVEVGLAGYEQYF. The chain links TRBV29-1 to TRBJ2-7; 8 bases are shared with TRBD2. V was pared by 3 bases and J by 3 bases, with 7 bases of the junction left unmatched. The CDR3 spans 14 residues. CDR1 and CDR2 (germline): SQVTM, ANQGSEA.